The following is a TCR beta chain sequence with its context. Antigen: not known. The sample originates from a study of T cells in Graves' hyperthyroidism and ophthalmopathy. Study-level findings and limits: Separating ophthalmopathy from stable hyperthyroidism was achieved by a 13 V-J model. Blood also showed most of the thyroid clonotypes that were expanded above 0.001.

Hyperthyroidism had been newly diagnosed in patients aged 18 to 65, and its duration was under 2 months. The CDR3 loop spans 15 amino acids. Germline CDR1 and CDR2: KGHDR and SFDVKD. Trimming at V came to 6 bases and at J to 5 bases, leaving 8 bases not matched to a gene. There were TCR beta CDR3 regions amplified from RNA transcripts. Carried out on the TCR CDR3, a first-round RT-PCR used the HTBI primer set. TCRdb reprocessed the multiplex PCR reads via MiXCR and lists one record per CDR3 protein. Of 350,000 to 450,000 distinct CDR3 sequences detected, 11% to 15% appear once; the ten largest clones hold 9.5% to 11%.

The TCR sequence derives from an older woman with Graves' hyperthyroidism. Sequencing used blood. The V and J genes are TRBV24-1 and TRBJ2-2, with 7 positions matching TRBD1. The CDR3 DNA is TGTGCCACCAGTAGACAGGGCGATTTAACCGGGGAGCTGTTTTTT. Protein sequence: CATSRQGDLTGELFF.